This record covers a single TCR beta chain. This sample was taken from a study of T cell changes during pregnancy in multiple sclerosis. Clones were sequenced by immunoSEQ multiplex PCR, and TCRdb holds only the in-frame ones, with some missing. The sample lists about 64,000 clones; more than 90% were seen once. Germline assignment: CDR1 SGHVS and CDR2 FNYEAQ. This CDR3 is built from 12 residues. V gave up 10 bases and J gave up 4 bases, with 13 bases separating them. This material consisted of peripheral blood, taken in the second trimester of pregnancy. This TCR was sampled from a female donor with multiple sclerosis, enrolled in a pregnancy study. The J gene is TRBJ1-2, the V gene TRBV7-6; D is unresolved. CDR3 residues: CAKPFGGYGYTF. The CDR3 nucleotides read TGTGCCAAACCTTTCGGAGGCTATGGCTACACCTTC.